Reported below is one TCR beta chain. The antigen is undetermined. After constant-region reverse-primer amplification, full-length variable regions underwent semi-nested PCR with Nested Universal Primer A. TCRdb recomputed calls from the 5' RACE reads with MiXCR, one row per CDR3 protein. This table has over 30,000 distinct CDR3 sequences, under 30% appearing once. From germline, CDR1 is SEHNR and CDR2 FQNEAQ (reference sequence). The V and J ends lost 7 bases and 0 bases respectively, with 6 bases between them. This CDR3 has 12 residues. Regarding the study as a whole: Greatest tumor Treg TCR overlap was with tumor naive CD4+ cells. The larger-cohort validation was restricted to a single TCR beta V-J rearrangement rather than whole repertoires. Tumor memory CD4+ T cell TCR gene usage was found to cluster with blood and lymph node memory CD4+ cells and with lymph node naive CD4+ cells.

This receptor was taken from a female donor with breast cancer. The chain has TRBV7-9 and TRBJ1-1; D not resolved. The material sequenced was naive CD4+ T cells sorted from a lymph node. The subset is: naive CD4+ T cells, CD4+CD45RA+CD25-. The CDR3: CASKVVNTEAFF. Here the CDR3 DNA reads TGTGCCAGCAAAGTGGTGAACACTGAAGCTTTCTTT.